One sample yielded the 25 T cell receptor beta chains listed below, sequenced in a study of T-cell reconstitution after alpha-beta-depleted transplantation in children. Unique molecular identifiers featured in how the TCRbeta library was prepared. TCRdb processed the PCR reads anew with MiXCR; each CDR3 protein has one entry. This table holds about 640,000 distinct CDR3 sequences, 10% to 15% found once. The source was PBMCs, mostly from graft donor cells, collected 360 days after TCRalphabeta/CD19-depleted stem cell transplant. The receptors come from a male patient younger than 18 who had a stem cell transplant for acute myeloid leukemia, so the T cells may come from the graft donor.

This clonotype was counted a few times. The chain is built from TRBV29-1 and TRBJ2-1, with TRBD2 matching 15 bases. The CDR3 spans 19 residues. Germline V lookup: CDR1 SQVTM, CDR2 ANQGSEA. V lost 0 bases, J lost 8 bases, and 14 bases stayed unmatched. CDR3 residues: CSVEDIGLAGGPGYDEQFF. CDR3 DNA sequence: TGCAGCGTTGAAGATATCGGACTAGCGGGAGGGCCGGGATACGATGAGCAGTTCTTC.

This clonotype showed up just a few times. The V gene is TRBV7-9, the J gene TRBJ1-6, with unresolved D. Trimming took off 5 bases at V and 4 bases at J, with 3 bases between the two ends. The CDR3 is 12 amino acids. Germline loops: CDR1 SEHNR, CDR2 FQNEAQ (reference sequence). The CDR3 is CASSLYNSPLHF. The CDR3 nucleotides read TGTGCCAGCAGCCTGTATAATTCACCCCTCCACTTT.

This clonotype was observed a few times. This chain uses TRBV12-3 or TRBV12-4 with TRBJ2-4, with a tentative D call TRBD2 (7 bases). This CDR3 contains 15 residues. V shed 7 bases and J shed 0 bases, with 13 bases lying between them. CDR3 region: CASTRGALAKNIQYF. The CDR3, as DNA: TGTGCCAGCACCCGGGGGGCGTTAGCCAAAAACATTCAGTACTTC.

In this sample, this clonotype turned up many times. The chain combines TRBV3-1 with TRBJ2-7; 8 positions match TRBD2. With 4 bases clipped from V and 7 bases from J, the junction kept 12 bases outside the gene matches. The CDR3 is 15 residues long. Germline-derived CDR1 and CDR2 are LGHDT and YNNKEL (reference sequence). The CDR3 DNA is TGTGCCAGCAGCCTGAGCGGGAGTTCCCCACGAGAGCAGTACTTC. As protein: CASSLSGSSPREQYF.

This clonotype has a handful of counts. The chain recombines TRBV20-1 with TRBJ2-7; 7 bases agree with TRBD2. Germline V gene lookup returns CDR1 DFQATT and CDR2 SNEGSKA (reference sequence). V lost 0 bases and J lost 7; bases outside the gene matches: 6. The CDR3 sequence is 13 residues long. The CDR3 here is CSARDLQAGEQYF. CDR3 bases: TGCAGTGCTAGAGATCTCCAAGCGGGGGAGCAGTACTTC.

J is TRBJ1-2 and V is TRBV20-1; a possible D gene is TRBD1 (6 bases). Germline values: CDR1 DFQATT, CDR2 SNEGSKA (reference sequence). Trimming pared 6 bases from V and 5 bases from J, leaving 16 bases between. The CDR3 contains 13 residues. CDR3 nucleotide sequence: TGCAGTGCACCACAGGGTCTTACGTATGGCTACACCTTC. It encodes CSAPQGLTYGYTF.

This sequence joins TRBV12-3 or TRBV12-4 and TRBJ2-7; perhaps TRBD1 as D (6 bases). The CDR3 covers 14 residues. V was pared by 6 bases and J by 4 bases, with 16 bases between. The CDR3 nucleotides read TGTGCCAGCAGCCCCGGGACACAAACTTACGAGCAGTACTTC. Translated: CASSPGTQTYEQYF.

The count of this clonotype is one. The V gene is TRBV21-1, the J gene TRBJ1-2. TRBV21-1 corresponds to a pseudogene. The CDR3 is 14 amino acids. The CDR3: CASSFNQSSERYTF. The CDR3 nucleotides are TGTGCCAGCAGCTTTAATCAATCGTCGGAGAGGTACACCTTC.

With regard to this clonotype: No conserved phenylalanine or tryptophan is present at the end of the CDR3, so a read error is the likely explanation. The chain recombines TRBV29-1 with TRBJ2-2; TRBD2 matches at 7 bases. This CDR3 contains 13 residues. Losses at the gene ends were 7 bases for V and 5 bases for J; bases not matched to a gene: 7. Germline V gene lookup returns CDR1 SQVTM and CDR2 ANQGSEA. The CDR3 DNA is TGCAGCGGTGCGGCGGGAGTAACCGGGGAGCTGTTTCTT. Protein sequence: CSGAAGVTGELFL.

This clonotype was seen at least ten times. This chain joins TRBV5-5 and TRBJ2-7; no firm D call. Germline CDR1 is SGHKS and CDR2 is YYEKEE (reference sequence). V was cut by 4 bases and J by 7 bases, with 18 bases left in between. This CDR3 has 14 residues. CDR3 region: CASSPIRVPREQYF. The CDR3 DNA reads as TGTGCCAGCAGCCCGATCCGGGTCCCTAGAGAGCAGTACTTC.

This chain connects TRBV20-1 to TRBJ1-2; D is perhaps TRBD1 (6 bases). V gave up 3 bases and J gave up 7 bases, with 18 bases separating them. Germline V gene data show CDR1 as DFQATT and CDR2 as SNEGSKA (reference sequence). CDR3 length: 14 residues. The chain's CDR3 is CSASPGQPTGGYTF. The CDR3 nucleotides are TGCAGTGCTAGTCCCGGACAGCCCACGGGTGGCTACACCTTC.

Many counts were recorded for this clonotype. The chain employs TRBV14 and TRBJ2-2; 8 positions match TRBD1. The germline CDR1 and CDR2 sequences are SGHDN and FVKESK. V gave up 1 base and J gave up 5 bases; unmatched junction bases: 3. This CDR3 is 15 amino acids long. DNA of the CDR3: TGTGCCAGCAGCCAAGTACGACAGGGGACCGGGGAGCTGTTTTTT. Translated, it gives CASSQVRQGTGELFF.

This clonotype was observed at least ten times. This chain links TRBV6-2 or TRBV6-3 with TRBJ1-1; D is unresolved. The CDR3 has 14 residues. V was cut by 4 bases and J by 7 bases, with 16 bases left in between. CDR1 MNHEY and CDR2 SVGEGT come from the germline V gene. In DNA form, the CDR3 reads TGTGCCAGCAGTTCTACAAGGTCAGATGGTGAAGCTTTCTTT. It translates to CASSSTRSDGEAFF.

This clonotype has ten or more counts. This chain links TRBV6-2 or TRBV6-3 with TRBJ2-2; maybe TRBD1 (6 bases). Germline V gene sequence: CDR1 MNHEY, CDR2 SVGEGT. V gave up 2 bases and J gave up 2 bases, with 9 bases separating them. The CDR3 covers 15 residues. The CDR3 loop reads CASSYRTANTGELFF. CDR3 sequence (DNA): TGTGCCAGCAGTTACCGGACAGCTAACACCGGGGAGCTGTTTTTT.

This clonotype was counted between two and nine times. The chain combines TRBV5-1 with TRBJ2-1, with 10 bases identical to TRBD2. Germline V lookup: CDR1 SGHRS, CDR2 YFSETQ. CDR3 length: 15 residues. The V and J ends lost 4 bases and 4 bases, in that order; junction bases with no gene match: 5. As DNA, the CDR3 is TGCGCCAGCAGCCACAAGACTAGCGGGTACAATGAGCAGTTCTTC. This gives the protein CASSHKTSGYNEQFF.

This clonotype was counted a few times. The rearrangement links TRBV20-1 to TRBJ2-4, with 7 bases lining up with TRBD2. The germline V gene has CDR1 DFQATT and CDR2 SNEGSKA (reference sequence). The CDR3 consists of 17 residues. Unmatched junction bases numbered 14, after V lost 6 bases and J lost 0 bases. The CDR3 region is CSAQREGSSLAKNIQYF. In DNA, the CDR3 is TGCAGTGCACAGAGGGAGGGTAGCAGCTTAGCCAAAAACATTCAGTACTTC.

Points on this clonotype: The junction and the germline gene differ at one end; a read error may be behind it. The chain is built from TRBV2 and TRBJ2-7, with 7 bases that match TRBD2. The CDR3 extends over 16 amino acids. The germline CDR1 and CDR2 sequences are SNHLY and FYNNEI. CDR3 sequence reads: CASSEGDYLSSYEQYF. The CDR3 region has the DNA TGTGCCAGCAGCGAAGGGGACTACCTCTCCTCCTACGAGCAGTACTTC.

There are a few counts of this clonotype. The chain has TRBV7-6 and TRBJ1-2; 9 bases line up with TRBD1. The CDR3 contains 13 residues. The germline CDR1 and CDR2 sequences are SGHVS and FNYEAQ. J was trimmed by 7 bases and V by 5 bases; bases with no gene match: 5. The DNA of the CDR3 is TGTGCCAGCAGCCCCACAGGGGGCGGTGGCTACACCTTC. Its protein product is CASSPTGGGGYTF. Together with reference TRBV7-6 and TRBJ1-2, the CDR3 gives the full variable domain: GAGVSQSPRYKVTKRGQDVALRCDPISGHVSLYWYRQALGQGPEFLTYFNYEAQQDKSGLPNDRFSAERPEGSISTLTIQRTEQRDSAMYRCASSPTGGGGYTFGSGTRLTVV.

This sequence joins TRBV4-2 and TRBJ2-1, with TRBD2 matching 14 bases. The CDR3 consists of 17 residues. With V trimmed by 4 bases and J by 2 bases, 4 bases remained unmatched. Germline V gene lookup returns CDR1 LGHNA and CDR2 YNFKEQ. Written as DNA, the CDR3 is TGTGCCAGCAGCCGGCGACTAGCGGGAGGGACCTACAATGAGCAGTTCTTC. Amino acid sequence: CASSRRLAGGTYNEQFF.

This clonotype was observed a handful of times. The chain recombines TRBV29-1 with TRBJ1-1; no reliable D call. There are 13 residues in the CDR3. Trimming cost V 7 bases and J 0 bases, with 12 bases left between them. Germline values: CDR1 SQVTM, CDR2 ANQGSEA. CDR3 coding DNA: TGCAGCGGAATTATACCGGTGAACACTGAAGCTTTCTTT. This translates into CSGIIPVNTEAFF.

This clonotype was detected ten times or more. V gene TRBV29-1 combines with J gene TRBJ2-7; D uncertain. The CDR3 has 15 residues. CDR1 SQVTM and CDR2 ANQGSEA come from the germline V gene. V lost 4 bases and J lost 0, with 16 bases in between. The CDR3 region has the DNA TGCAGCGTTGGTGGTAGATCTTGGAGCTCCTACGAGCAGTACTTC. This codes for CSVGGRSWSSYEQYF.

The chain employs TRBV5-8 and TRBJ2-5; perhaps TRBD2 as D (6 bases). CDR3 length: 15 residues. The germline V gene has CDR1 SGHTS and CDR2 YDEGEE. The V and J ends lost 2 bases and 4 bases respectively, with 15 bases between them. The DNA for the CDR3 is TGTGCCAGCAGCTTTGTTCCGGGAGTGGGAGAGACCCAGTACTTC. Translation: CASSFVPGVGETQYF.

The V gene is TRBV7-6, the J gene TRBJ2-2; the D is unclear. V was pared by 2 bases and J by 5 bases, with 12 bases between. There are 15 residues in the CDR3. Germline values: CDR1 SGHVS, CDR2 FNYEAQ. This CDR3 is CASSLFDSRTGELFF. CDR3 nucleotide sequence: TGTGCCAGCAGCTTATTCGATAGCAGAACCGGGGAGCTGTTTTTT.

The chain carries TRBV11-2 and TRBJ1-1; TRBD1 matches 7 bases. The CDR3 spans 15 residues. V was pared by 5 bases and J by 0 bases, with 6 bases of the junction left unmatched. CDR1 is SGHAT, CDR2 FQNNGV, per germline. Written as DNA, the CDR3 is TGTGCCAGCAGCAGTAGAACAGGGGTGAACACTGAAGCTTTCTTT. Translation gives CASSSRTGVNTEAFF.

This clonotype was observed many times. V and J are TRBV7-6 and TRBJ1-6, with 7 bases fitting TRBD1. Trimming removed 5 bases from V and 7 bases from J; junction bases left unmatched: 5. The length of the CDR3 is 14 residues. Germline CDR1 is SGHVS and CDR2 is FNYEAQ. The CDR3, as DNA: TGTGCCAGCAGCGCTCACAGGGGAAATTCACCCCTCCACTTT. Translated: CASSAHRGNSPLHF. Drawing the rest from reference TRBV7-6 and TRBJ1-6, the complete variable domain is GAGVSQSPRYKVTKRGQDVALRCDPISGHVSLYWYRQALGQGPEFLTYFNYEAQQDKSGLPNDRFSAERPEGSISTLTIQRTEQRDSAMYRCASSAHRGNSPLHFGNGTRLTVT.